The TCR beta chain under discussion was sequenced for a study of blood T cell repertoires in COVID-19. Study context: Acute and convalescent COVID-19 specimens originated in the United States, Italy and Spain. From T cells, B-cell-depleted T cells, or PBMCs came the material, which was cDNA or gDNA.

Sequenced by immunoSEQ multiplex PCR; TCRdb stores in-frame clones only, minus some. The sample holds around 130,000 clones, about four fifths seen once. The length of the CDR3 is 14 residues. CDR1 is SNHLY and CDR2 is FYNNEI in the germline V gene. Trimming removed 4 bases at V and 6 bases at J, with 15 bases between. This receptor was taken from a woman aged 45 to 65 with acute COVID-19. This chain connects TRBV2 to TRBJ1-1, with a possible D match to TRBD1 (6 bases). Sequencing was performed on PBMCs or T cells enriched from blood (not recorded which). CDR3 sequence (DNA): TGTGCCAGCAGTGTACGGGGGGCTTTGGCTGAAGCTTTCTTT. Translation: CASSVRGALAEAFF.